These 27 T cell receptor beta chains were all obtained from the same sample, sequenced in a study of identical twins. One entry per CDR3 protein, called by TCRdb with MiXCR from the 5' RACE reads. The table has a few hundred thousand distinct CDR3 sequences, 13% to 15% seen once. These same data were also listed under a study on yellow fever vaccine responses in identical twins.

The sequenced material came from CD4+ T cells sorted from blood. The receptor set was obtained from a woman aged 18-35 years in good health.

This clonotype was counted a few times. The chain recombines TRBV5-1 with TRBJ2-5; maybe TRBD2 (5 bases). Germline V gene lookup returns CDR1 SGHRS and CDR2 YFSETQ. This CDR3 has 15 residues. V was pared by 0 bases and J by 2 bases, with 11 bases between. CDR3 in amino acids: CASSLGDREQETQYF. DNA for the CDR3: TGCGCCAGCAGCTTGGGCGATAGGGAGCAAGAGACCCAGTACTTC. Full variable domain (rest looked up from reference TRBV5-1 and TRBJ2-5): KAGVTQTPRYLIKTRGQQVTLSCSPISGHRSVSWYQQTPGQGLQFLFEYFSETQRNKGNFPGRFSGRQFSNSRSEMNVSTLELGDSALYLCASSLGDREQETQYFGPGTRLLVL.

V and J are TRBV6-2 or TRBV6-3 and TRBJ2-7, with a possible D match to TRBD2 (5 bases). Germline CDR1 reads MNHEY; CDR2 reads SVGEGT. Trimming pared 5 bases from V and 2 bases from J, leaving 10 bases between. There are 13 residues in the CDR3. CDR3 region: CASSVDYTYEQYF. The CDR3 region has the DNA TGTGCCAGCAGTGTAGACTACACCTACGAGCAGTACTTC.

In its sample, this clonotype was seen many times. This chain uses TRBV6-4 with TRBJ2-1, with D possibly TRBD2 on 6 matching bases. CDR3 length: 15 amino acids. CDR1 MRHNA and CDR2 SNTAGT come from the germline V gene. The V end lost 6 bases, the J end lost 3 bases, and 15 bases lay between the germline ends. The CDR3 region has the DNA TGTGCCAGCAGCAAAGATAGCGGAGGCTACAATGAGCAGTTCTTC. This translates into CASSKDSGGYNEQFF.

This clonotype was seen repeatedly, ten times or more. This sequence joins TRBV12-3 or TRBV12-4 and TRBJ1-2; 8 bases agree with TRBD1. The CDR3 extends over 14 amino acids. J lost 5 bases, V lost 5 bases, and 7 bases had no gene match. As DNA, the CDR3 is TGTGCCAGCAGTCCCACCGGGACAGGATATGGCTACACCTTC. Amino acid sequence: CASSPTGTGYGYTF.

This clonotype was detected ten times or more. This chain connects TRBV4-1 to TRBJ2-3; D is unresolved. V dropped 1 base and J dropped 6 bases, with 11 bases sitting between them. Germline lookup yields CDR1 MGHRA and CDR2 YSYEKL. The CDR3 covers 14 residues. The CDR3 bases are TGCGCCAGCAGCCAAGCCAGTCTTGGGGATACGCAGTATTTT. Residues: CASSQASLGDTQYF.

Only a few counts were recorded for this clonotype. The J gene is TRBJ2-1, the V gene TRBV12-3 or TRBV12-4; weak D call: TRBD2 (6 bases). V was trimmed by 6 bases and J by 9 bases, leaving 18 bases between them. CDR3 size: 14 residues. The CDR3 nucleotides read TGTGCCAGCAGCCGACTAGTAGGAGACGGTGAGCAGTTCTTC. It translates to CASSRLVGDGEQFF.

This clonotype was recorded a few times. J is TRBJ2-7 and V is TRBV9; D uncertain. The V end lost 0 bases, the J end lost 2 bases, and 3 bases lay between the germline ends. CDR3 size: 12 residues. Germline CDR1 reads SGDLS; CDR2 reads YYNGEE. CDR3 sequence (DNA): TGTGCCAGCAGCGTAGGGGCCTACGAGCAGTACTTC. Protein sequence: CASSVGAYEQYF.

V is TRBV11-2 and J is TRBJ2-6; no firm D call. From germline, CDR1 is SGHAT and CDR2 FQNNGV. There are 15 residues in the CDR3. With 5 bases removed from V and 2 bases from J, the gap between germline ends came to 10 bases. CDR3 in amino acids: CASSIDRAGANVLTF. The CDR3 region has the DNA TGTGCCAGCAGCATTGACCGCGCTGGGGCCAACGTCCTGACTTTC.

The table lists this clonotype with many counts. V is TRBV5-1 and J is TRBJ2-2; 7 positions match TRBD1. Germline CDR1 reads SGHRS; CDR2 reads YFSETQ. Losses at the gene ends were 4 bases for V and 7 bases for J; bases not matched to a gene: 7. This CDR3 comprises 14 residues. This chain's CDR3 is CASSLYRGSGELFF. The DNA of the CDR3 is TGCGCCAGCAGCCTGTACAGGGGTAGCGGGGAGCTGTTTTTT.

The table lists this clonotype with a few counts. The V call is TRBV9, the J call TRBJ2-1, with D possibly TRBD2 on 7 matching bases. The germline CDR1 and CDR2 sequences are SGDLS and YYNGEE. This CDR3 is built from 15 residues. The V and J ends lost 6 bases and 3 bases respectively, with 16 bases between them. The CDR3 nucleotides are TGTGCCAGCACCCCACTAGGGGGGGACTACAATGAGCAGTTCTTC. As protein: CASTPLGGDYNEQFF.

The V call is TRBV15, the J call TRBJ1-1, with D uncertain. This CDR3 contains 13 residues. V was shortened by 2 bases and J by 7 bases, with 11 bases between the two germline ends. CDR1 and CDR2 from the germline V gene are LNHNV and YYDKDF (reference sequence). In nucleotides, the CDR3 is TGTGCCACCAGCAGACCCGCGGGGTATGAAGCTTTCTTT. Its protein is CATSRPAGYEAFF.

This clonotype was detected a few times. V usage is TRBV20-1 and J usage is TRBJ2-2, with 7 nucleotides matching TRBD2. CDR3 size: 13 residues. From germline, CDR1 is DFQATT and CDR2 SNEGSKA (reference sequence). Germline trimming cut 4 bases from V and 5 bases from J; bases unmatched to any gene: 4. CDR3 amino acids: CSATSGITGELFF. The CDR3 coding sequence is TGCAGTGCTACTAGCGGAATAACCGGGGAGCTGTTTTTT.

The genes are TRBV12-3 or TRBV12-4 and TRBJ2-4, with 11 positions matching TRBD2. V was clipped by 2 bases and J by 8 bases; unmatched bases: 8. The CDR3 extends over 16 amino acids. The chain's CDR3 is CASSLSIAGGLDIQYF. The CDR3 DNA sequence: TGTGCCAGCAGTTTATCAATAGCGGGGGGGCTAGACATTCAGTACTTC.

J is TRBJ1-1 and V is TRBV10-3; D not certain. V was pared by 4 bases and J by 0 bases, with 6 bases between. CDR3 length equals 13 residues. Germline V gene lookup returns CDR1 ENHRY and CDR2 SYGVKD. CDR3 in amino acids: CAISAAVNTEAFF. The CDR3 nucleotides are TGTGCCATCAGTGCGGCGGTGAACACTGAAGCTTTCTTT.

This chain joins TRBV3-1 and TRBJ2-1, with 8 bases that match TRBD2. The CDR3 runs to 16 residues. V shed 0 bases, J shed 6 bases, and the junction held 7 bases outside the gene matches. Germline V gene lookup returns CDR1 LGHDT and CDR2 YNNKEL (reference sequence). DNA for the CDR3: TGTGCCAGCAGCCAAGATCGGCGGGGGGCCTTCAATGAGCAGTTCTTC. Protein product: CASSQDRRGAFNEQFF.

This sequence joins TRBV2 and TRBJ2-5; D is perhaps TRBD1 (6 bases). The ends were cut back, 7 bases at V and 2 bases at J, with 14 bases in the middle. This CDR3 has 14 amino acids. Germline V lookup: CDR1 SNHLY, CDR2 FYNNEI. The CDR3 nucleotides read TGTGCCAGCACCCGGGACACCTTACAAGAGACCCAGTACTTC. Translation gives CASTRDTLQETQYF.

The rearrangement links TRBV12-5 to TRBJ1-2, with 8 bases that match TRBD1. V lost 0 bases, J lost 1 base, and 7 bases stayed unmatched. The CDR3 contains 17 residues. Germline lookup yields CDR1 LGHNT and CDR2 FRNRAP. CDR3 DNA sequence: TGTGCTAGTGGTTTGGTACTTACAGGACAGGGTAACTATGGCTACACCTTC. Translation gives CASGLVLTGQGNYGYTF.

In its sample, this clonotype was seen a few times. The chain carries TRBV12-3 or TRBV12-4 and TRBJ1-5; 7 positions match TRBD1. The CDR3 length is 16 residues. The ends lost 5 bases at V and 2 bases at J; junction bases unmatched: 9. The CDR3 here is CASSLEIGQGNQPQHF. The CDR3 coding sequence is TGTGCCAGCAGTCTCGAAATCGGACAGGGCAATCAGCCCCAGCATTTT.

This clonotype was counted many times. DNA for the CDR3: TGCAGTGCCCCGGGACTAGCGGGAGTTTACGAGCAGTACTTC. This codes for CSAPGLAGVYEQYF. V usage is TRBV20-1 and J usage is TRBJ2-7; 14 bases line up with TRBD2. The length of the CDR3 is 14 residues. Germline CDR1 and CDR2: DFQATT and SNEGSKA (reference sequence). The J segment lost 4 bases and the V segment lost 6 bases, leaving 5 bases of the junction unmatched.

This clonotype was recorded a few times. This CDR3 is CASSPEAETAYF. In nucleotides, the CDR3 is TGTGCCAGCTCACCAGAAGCAGAGACCGCGTACTTC. This chain joins TRBV18 and TRBJ2-5; D is unclear. CDR1 KGHSH and CDR2 LQKENI come from the germline V gene. CDR3 length: 12 residues. Trimming removed 2 bases at V and 13 bases at J, with 14 bases between.

At least ten counts were recorded for this clonotype. The chain has TRBV12-3 or TRBV12-4 and TRBJ2-3; weak D call: TRBD1 (6 bases). V shed 4 bases and J shed 4 bases, with 9 bases lying between them. This CDR3 has 13 residues. In DNA form, the CDR3 reads TGTGCCAGCAGTTGGCAGGGGCCAGATACGCAGTATTTT. Protein product: CASSWQGPDTQYF.

This clonotype occurred a few times. The chain is built from TRBV15 and TRBJ2-1, with D maybe TRBD1 (6 bases). The V end was cut by 7 bases, the J end by 0 bases, with 13 bases between. The CDR3 loop spans 15 amino acids. CDR1 and CDR2 from the germline V gene are LNHNV and YYDKDF (reference sequence). The CDR3 region has the DNA TGTGCCACCAACAGGGATCAAAGCTCCTACAATGAGCAGTTCTTC. It yields the protein CATNRDQSSYNEQFF. The full variable domain, rest sourced from reference TRBV15 and TRBJ2-1, is DAMVIQNPRYQVTQFGKPVTLSCSQTLNHNVMYWYQQKSSQAPKLLFHYYDKDFNNEADTPDNFQSRRPNTSFCFLDIRSPGLGDTAMYLCATNRDQSSYNEQFFGPGTRLTVL.

The rearrangement uses TRBV20-1 and TRBJ2-7, with D unresolved. Trimming removed 1 base from V and 5 bases from J, with 12 bases in between. The CDR3 length is 13 residues. Germline V lookup: CDR1 DFQATT, CDR2 SNEGSKA (reference sequence). CDR3 loop: CSARGQAENEQYF. CDR3 DNA: TGCAGTGCTAGAGGGCAGGCTGAGAACGAGCAGTACTTC.

This chain connects TRBV20-1 to TRBJ2-1, with unresolved D. Germline V gene data show CDR1 as DFQATT and CDR2 as SNEGSKA (reference sequence). The CDR3 has 16 residues. Trimming cost V 1 base and J 0 bases, with 13 bases left between them. The CDR3 here is CSARARGESSYNEQFF. CDR3 nucleotides: TGCAGTGCTAGAGCTCGCGGCGAAAGCTCCTACAATGAGCAGTTCTTC.

This clonotype was seen only once. The chain joins TRBV10-3 to TRBJ1-1, with D unresolved. In germline, CDR1 is ENHRY, CDR2 SYGVKD. The CDR3 loop spans 14 amino acids. Trimming removed 8 bases from V and 3 bases from J, with 16 bases in between. CDR3 loop: CAIRREDLDTEAFF. In nucleotides, the CDR3 is TGTGCCATCCGGCGTGAGGATTTAGACACTGAAGCTTTCTTT.

This clonotype was counted between two and nine times. CDR3 region: CASSPLGTSGGSGYGLEQFF. CDR3 bases: TGTGCCAGCAGCCCCCTTGGGACTAGCGGGGGGTCGGGATATGGTCTTGAGCAGTTCTTC. V usage is TRBV3-1 and J usage is TRBJ2-1; TRBD2 agrees at 15 bases. The V segment lost 4 bases and the J segment 9 bases; nucleotides outside the gene matches: 19. Germline CDR1 and CDR2: LGHDT and YNNKEL (reference sequence). The CDR3 spans 20 residues.

The chain is built from TRBV6-2 or TRBV6-3 and TRBJ1-2; no clear D. Trimming left V 2 bases short and J 2 bases short, with 6 bases between. The germline V gene has CDR1 MNHEY and CDR2 SVGEGT. The CDR3 has 13 amino acids. DNA of the CDR3: TGTGCCAGCAGTTACCCGGGGAACTATGGCTACACCTTC. Translating gives CASSYPGNYGYTF.